This T cell receptor beta chain was profiled in a study of OX40 agonist ivuxolimab in advanced cancers. Study overall: Three partial responders included one hepatocellular carcinoma patient and two cutaneous melanoma patients. Notes on the study in general: In general, CD8+ T cells held more expanded clones than CD4+ did, on average. At 0.1 to 3.0 mg/kg, clonal expansion of CD4+ and CD8+ blood T cells had occurred by week 6.

Produced via immunoSEQ multiplex PCR; TCRdb's table is partial and in-frame only. There are some 60,000 clones in the sample; about 89% occur only once, and 3% to 4.5% lies in the top ten. By sample fraction, this clone is large. No antigen is known for it. This receptor was taken from an adult with an advanced solid tumor such as melanoma, head and neck, liver or kidney cancer. The source was CD4+ or CD8+ T cells sorted from blood, collected in a trial of the OX40 agonist ivuxolimab.

Written as DNA, the CDR3 is TGTGCCAGCAGCTTGGGCCAACAGAACACCGGGGAGCTGTTTTTT. Its translation is CASSLGQQNTGELFF. The rearrangement uses TRBV5-8 and TRBJ2-2; D is uncertain. With 0 bases removed from V and 1 base from J, the gap between germline ends came to 7 bases. The CDR3 is 15 residues long. Per germline, CDR1 SGHTS and CDR2 YDEGEE.